This T cell receptor (beta chain) derives from a study of neurological immune-mediated disorders. V dropped 8 bases and J dropped 6; count of bases not matched to a gene: 15. This CDR3 has 15 residues. From the 5' RACE reads, TCRdb called clonotypes with MiXCR, one entry per CDR3 protein. The repertoire holds roughly 60,000 distinct CDR3 sequences, with around 5% as singletons. The sequenced sample was PBMCs. The sequence came from a woman aged 50 to 65 with multiple sclerosis. The rearrangement uses TRBV12-3 or TRBV12-4 and TRBJ2-5, with 7 bases lining up with TRBD1. This CDR3 is CASAPSTGVGKTQYF. The CDR3 region has the DNA TGTGCCAGCGCCCCTTCCACAGGGGTCGGCAAGACCCAGTACTTC.